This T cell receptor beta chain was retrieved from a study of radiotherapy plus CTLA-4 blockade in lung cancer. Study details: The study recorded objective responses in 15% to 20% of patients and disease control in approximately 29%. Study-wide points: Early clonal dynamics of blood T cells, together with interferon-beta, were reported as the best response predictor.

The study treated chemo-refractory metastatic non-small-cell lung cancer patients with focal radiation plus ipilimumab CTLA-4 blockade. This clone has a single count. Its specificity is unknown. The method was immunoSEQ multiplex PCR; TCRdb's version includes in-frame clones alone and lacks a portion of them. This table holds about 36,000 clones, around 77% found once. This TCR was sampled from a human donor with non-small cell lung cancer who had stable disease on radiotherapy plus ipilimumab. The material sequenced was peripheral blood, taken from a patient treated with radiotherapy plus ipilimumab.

The CDR3 here is CASSPWGRIVRWTNTGELFF. As DNA, the CDR3 is TGTGCCAGTAGCCCTTGGGGCAGGATAGTAAGGTGGACGAACACCGGGGAGCTGTTTTTT. The chain has TRBV19 and TRBJ2-2; maybe TRBD1 (5 bases). CDR3 length: 20 residues. V dropped 6 bases and J dropped 0 bases, with 26 bases sitting between them. The germline CDR1 and CDR2 sequences are LNHDA and SQIVND (reference sequence).